What follows describes a single T cell receptor (beta chain). The record originates from a study of blood T cell repertoires in COVID-19. Overall study context: Acute and convalescent COVID-19 samples came from the United States, Italy and Spain.

TCRdb's table, derived via immunoSEQ multiplex PCR, lists solely in-frame clones and lacks some. Among under 130,000 clones listed, approximately 92% were seen once. V lost 3 bases to trimming and J lost 8 bases; unmatched junction nucleotides: 8. This CDR3 region has 15 residues. Germline CDR1 reads SGHRS; CDR2 reads YFSETQ. The chain is built from TRBV5-1 and TRBJ2-1; 10 bases line up with TRBD2. The source of this sequence is a woman of 80 years or more with acute or convalescent COVID-19. The sample taken for sequencing was peripheral blood. The CDR3 nucleotides are TGCGCCAGCAGCTCTTCCGGGACTAGCGCCTATGAGCAGTTCTTC. Its protein product is CASSSSGTSAYEQFF.